What follows are 15 T cell receptor beta chains derived from one specimen sequenced in a study of blood T cells in healthy people across ages. A second PCR of about 7 to 12 cycles used a sample-barcoded 5' primer and a J-beta primer mix. TCRdb re-analysed the 5' RACE reads in MiXCR, keeping a single row per CDR3 protein. The table lists roughly 800,000 distinct CDR3 sequences, roughly 64% of them singletons. Material for sequencing was blood. The receptors were sampled from a man aged 25-40 years in good health.

A few counts support this clonotype. CDR3 sequence: CASSLVISGANVLTF. The DNA for the CDR3 is TGTGCCAGCAGCTTAGTCATCTCTGGGGCCAACGTCCTGACTTTC. This chain connects TRBV7-2 to TRBJ2-6; D unclear. The CDR3 spans 15 residues. Trimming took off 1 base at V and 0 bases at J, with 4 bases between the two ends. Germline CDR1 and CDR2: SGHTA and FQGNSA.

This clonotype came up once. The chain uses TRBV12-3 or TRBV12-4 and TRBJ1-1; D perhaps matches TRBD1 (6 bases). V was cut by 8 bases and J by 1 base, with 11 bases left in between. The CDR3 runs to 13 residues. CDR3 coding DNA: TGTGCCAGCGGCCGGGACACGAACACTGAAGCTTTCTTT. Translating it yields CASGRDTNTEAFF.

The genes are TRBV12-3 or TRBV12-4 and TRBJ2-4; D possibly corresponds to TRBD2 (5 bases). The end of the DNA aligns better with TRBJ2-7, so the J call may be wrong. This CDR3 is 12 amino acids long. CDR3: CASSYSRGEQYF. The CDR3 region has the DNA TGTGCCAGCAGCTACTCTCGGGGCGAGCAGTACTTC.

This clonotype has just a few counts. This rearrangement joins TRBV3-1 to TRBJ2-1, with TRBD2 identical over 16 bases. Germline V lookup: CDR1 LGHDT, CDR2 YNNKEL (reference sequence). Unmatched junction bases numbered 6, after V lost 4 bases and J lost 6 bases. The CDR3 totals 17 residues. The CDR3 nucleotides read TGTGCCAGCAGCCTTGGGACTAGCGGGGGGGCTTCCAATGAGCAGTTCTTC. Its protein product is CASSLGTSGGASNEQFF.

A word on this clonotype: Mismatch with germline at one junction end may stem from a read error. The rearrangement links TRBV7-2 to TRBJ2-5, with D possibly matching TRBD2 (5 bases). This CDR3 has 17 residues. Per the germline V gene, CDR1 is SGHTA and CDR2 is FQGNSA. CDR3 protein: CASSLAFGLAGQETQYF. CDR3 in DNA: TGCGCCAGCAGCTTAGCGTTTGGGCTGGCGGGTCAAGAGACCCAGTACTTC.

As to this clonotype: One end of the junction is discordant with germline, which a read error may explain. The genes are TRBV7-2 and TRBJ2-2, with 9 bases identical to TRBD2. CDR3 length: 14 residues. Germline V CDR1 and CDR2: SGHTA, FQGNSA. CDR3 DNA: TGTGCCAGCTCCCAGACTAGCGGCACCGGGGGGCTGTTTTTT. Protein: CASSQTSGTGGLFF.

The chain employs TRBV29-1 and TRBJ2-3, with TRBD1 matching over 7 bases. Germline V gene lookup returns CDR1 SQVTM and CDR2 ANQGSEA. CDR3 size: 14 residues. Trimming removed 6 bases from V and 2 bases from J; junction bases left unmatched: 8. This CDR3 is CSVGGGTVTDTQYF. CDR3 DNA sequence: TGCAGCGTAGGCGGTGGGACAGTCACAGATACGCAGTATTTT.

The chain has TRBV28 and TRBJ2-1, with 8 bases matching TRBD1. The CDR3 runs to 11 residues. Germline-derived CDR1 and CDR2 are MDHEN and SYDVKM. The V gene end was trimmed by 5 bases and the J gene end by 10 bases; junction bases not matched to a gene: 1. CDR3 nucleotide sequence: TGTGCCAGCAGTCGGACAGGGGAGCAGTTCTTC. Amino acid sequence: CASSRTGEQFF.

This sequence joins TRBV4-3 and TRBJ2-3; TRBD1 might be the D (5 bases). The CDR3 length is 16 residues. V was trimmed by 6 bases and J by 2 bases, leaving 18 bases between them. Germline CDR1 LGHNA, CDR2 YSLEER. CDR3 residues: CASSRAIRDATDTQYF. The CDR3 DNA reads TGCGCCAGCAGTCGCGCGATCAGGGATGCCACAGATACGCAGTATTTT.

The gene calls are TRBV20-1 and TRBJ2-1; 8 bases align to TRBD1. The CDR3 spans 13 residues. J gave up 9 bases and V 2 bases, and 6 bases lay outside the gene matches. Germline CDR1 is DFQATT and CDR2 is SNEGSKA (reference sequence). The CDR3 sequence: CSARPQGAREQFF. The CDR3, as DNA: TGCAGTGCTAGACCCCAGGGGGCGCGTGAGCAGTTCTTC.

This CDR3 reads CASSPGGGVGTQYF. CDR3 nucleotide sequence: TGTGCCAGCAGCCCAGGAGGAGGGGTAGGGACCCAGTACTTC. The rearrangement joins TRBV7-2 to TRBJ2-5; tentative D call: TRBD2 (6 bases). There are 14 residues in the CDR3. With 5 bases removed from V and 7 bases from J, the gap between germline ends came to 17 bases. CDR1 is SGHTA and CDR2 is FQGNSA in the germline V gene.

The chain has TRBV7-2 and TRBJ2-1; no reliable D call. Trimming removed 3 bases at V and 7 bases at J, with 16 bases between. The germline CDR1 and CDR2 sequences are SGHTA and FQGNSA. The CDR3 totals 15 residues. The CDR3 DNA reads TGTGCCAGCAGCTTTCGGTTAGGACCGCGGAATGAGCAGTTCTTC. It is translated as CASSFRLGPRNEQFF.

This chain connects TRBV6-2 or TRBV6-3 to TRBJ2-7, with 7 bases matching TRBD1. Per germline, CDR1 MNHEY and CDR2 SVGEGT. The CDR3 runs to 13 residues. After removal of 7 bases from V and 2 bases from J, the junction contained 5 bases not matched to a gene. The CDR3 sequence is CASKGTEAYEQYF. In nucleotides, the CDR3 is TGTGCCAGCAAAGGGACAGAGGCCTACGAGCAGTACTTC.

This chain connects TRBV20-1 to TRBJ1-5; D might be TRBD1 (5 bases). Germline loops: CDR1 DFQATT, CDR2 SNEGSKA (reference sequence). Trimming shortened V by 5 bases and J by 7 bases, and 21 bases separated the two germline ends. The CDR3 sequence is 15 residues long. CDR3 sequence: CSAAPPLGDSQPQHF. The CDR3 DNA reads as TGCAGTGCTGCCCCCCCTCTAGGGGATAGCCAGCCCCAGCATTTT.

The chain recombines TRBV30 with TRBJ1-4, with unresolved D. The germline V gene has CDR1 GTSNPN and CDR2 SVGIG (reference sequence). CDR3 length: 13 residues. V was cut by 3 bases and J by 8 bases, with 13 bases left in between. Written as DNA, the CDR3 is TGTGCCTGGAGCGCTACCCTCTCGGAAAAACTGTTTTTT. Protein sequence: CAWSATLSEKLFF. Filled out from reference TRBV30 and TRBJ1-4, the complete variable domain reads SQTIHQWPATLVQPVGSPLSLECTVEGTSNPNLYWYRQAAGRGLQLLFYSVGIGQISSEVPQNLSASRPQDRQFILSSKKLLLSDSGFYLCAWSATLSEKLFFGSGTQLSVL.